The 4 T cell receptor beta chains below were found in one sample sequenced in a study of beta chain features in type 1 diabetes. Since all of the isolated RNA was reverse transcribed, expressed TCRB transcripts were what got sequenced. Sequencing was performed with immunoSEQ multiplex PCR; in TCRdb, only in-frame clones are kept and a portion is missing. The table lists 860,000 or so clones, roughly 16% of them singletons. Sequenced: naive CD4+ T cells from blood. The receptors come from a woman in her late teens or twenties in good health.

On this clone itself: One junction end does not reproduce the germline sequence, and a read error may be involved. The V and J genes are TRBV11-2 and TRBJ2-7; D tentatively fits TRBD1 or TRBD2 (5 bases each). Germline V lookup: CDR1 SGHAT, CDR2 FQNNGV. This CDR3 contains 11 residues. CDR3 sequence (DNA): TGTGCCAGCAGATTAGAGGGGAAGCAGTACTTC. It encodes CASRLEGKQYF.

The J gene is TRBJ1-1, the V gene TRBV4-2; 9 bases match TRBD1. Trimming cost V 4 bases and J 5 bases; bases outside gene matches: 8. CDR3 length equals 15 residues. Germline V gives CDR1 LGHNA, CDR2 YNFKEQ. CDR3: CASSRSTGGRTEAFF. CDR3 in DNA: TGTGCCAGCAGCCGCTCGACAGGGGGTCGGACTGAAGCTTTCTTT.

The CDR3 reads CASSLVGDSGNTIYF. CDR3 sequence (DNA): TGCGCCAGCAGCTTGGTGGGGGACTCTGGAAACACCATATATTTT. V is TRBV5-1 and J is TRBJ1-3; D perhaps matches TRBD1 (5 bases). Per the germline V gene, CDR1 is SGHRS and CDR2 is YFSETQ. The length of the CDR3 is 15 residues. The V and J ends lost 0 bases and 0 bases respectively, with 7 bases between them.

V gene TRBV9 combines with J gene TRBJ1-1, with D perhaps matching TRBD1 (5 bases). Germline values: CDR1 SGDLS, CDR2 YYNGEE. CDR3 size: 13 residues. V was clipped by 0 bases and J by 6 bases, with 9 bases between them. For the CDR3, the DNA is TGTGCCAGCAGCGTAGCTCAGGGTTCTGAAGCTTTCTTT. Its translation: CASSVAQGSEAFF.